These 21 T cell receptor beta chains share one sample of origin, sequenced in a study of PD-1 blockade in mismatch repair-deficient tumors. Produced via immunoSEQ multiplex PCR; TCRdb's table is partial and in-frame only. The sample has roughly 120,000 clones; about nine tenths are singletons. The source material was peripheral blood, sampled almost 74 weeks after starting pembrolizumab. The source is an adult with mismatch repair-deficient cancer.

J is TRBJ1-2 and V is TRBV7-2; TRBD1 is a possible D gene (5 bases). Germline CDR1 is SGHTA and CDR2 is FQGNSA. V lost 1 base and J lost 5, with 14 bases in between. The CDR3 loop spans 15 amino acids. For the CDR3, the DNA is TGTGCCAGCAGCTTAGGACAGCTCGAACTTTATGGCTACACCTTC. This gives the protein CASSLGQLELYGYTF. Based on the CDR3 plus reference TRBV7-2 and TRBJ1-2, the full variable domain is GAGVSQSPSNKVTEKGKDVELRCDPISGHTALYWYRQSLGQGLEFLIYFQGNSAPDKSGLPSDRFSAERTGGSVSTLTIQRTQQEDSAVYLCASSLGQLELYGYTFGSGTRLTVV.

The V and J genes are TRBV19 and TRBJ2-3, with D possibly TRBD2 on 5 matching bases. V was shortened by 6 bases and J by 2 bases, with 12 bases between the two germline ends. CDR3 size: 14 residues. CDR1 and CDR2 from the germline V gene are LNHDA and SQIVND (reference sequence). CDR3 amino acids: CASSGRENTDTQYF. The CDR3 coding sequence is TGTGCCAGTAGCGGACGGGAAAACACAGATACGCAGTATTTT.

This clone has only a few counts. The genes are TRBV2 and TRBJ1-2; TRBD1 is a possible D gene (5 bases). The CDR3 covers 14 residues. V gave up 3 bases and J gave up 4 bases, with 12 bases separating them. Per the germline V gene, CDR1 is SNHLY and CDR2 is FYNNEI. The CDR3, as DNA: TGTGCCAGCAGTGACCAGGGAAACGTCTATGGCTACACCTTC. Protein product: CASSDQGNVYGYTF.

The V and J genes are TRBV19 and TRBJ2-1; 8 bases are a match to TRBD1. The V segment lost 4 bases and the J segment 4 bases; nucleotides outside the gene matches: 3. The CDR3 extends over 14 amino acids. Germline CDR1 reads LNHDA; CDR2 reads SQIVND (reference sequence). The CDR3 nucleotides are TGTGCCAGTAGTACGGGACAGGCGTACAATGAGCAGTTCTTC. Its protein product is CASSTGQAYNEQFF.

The CDR3 DNA is TGCGCCAGCAGCTTAAATCCCCCGACAGGAAGCACAGATACGCAGTATTTT. Translation: CASSLNPPTGSTDTQYF. V and J are TRBV5-1 and TRBJ2-3; D might be TRBD1 (6 bases). Germline-derived CDR1 and CDR2 are SGHRS and YFSETQ. The CDR3 spans 17 residues. V lost 2 bases and J lost 0, with 16 bases in between. Filled out from reference TRBV5-1 and TRBJ2-3, the complete variable domain reads KAGVTQTPRYLIKTRGQQVTLSCSPISGHRSVSWYQQTPGQGLQFLFEYFSETQRNKGNFPGRFSGRQFSNSRSEMNVSTLELGDSALYLCASSLNPPTGSTDTQYFGPGTRLTVL.

This clone is termed medium-sized (0.01 to 0.1%). The genes are TRBV7-3 and TRBJ2-1; D may be TRBD1 or TRBD2 (5 bases each). Germline CDR1 is SGHTA and CDR2 is FQGTGA. This CDR3 contains 13 residues. Trimming left V 5 bases short and J 3 bases short, with 8 bases between. The DNA of the CDR3 is TGTGCCAGCAGCCGGGACCACTACAATGAGCAGTTCTTC. Translated: CASSRDHYNEQFF. Full variable domain (outside the CDR3, taken from reference TRBV7-3 and TRBJ2-1): GAGVSQTPSNKVTEKGKYVELRCDPISGHTALYWYRQSLGQGPEFLIYFQGTGAADDSGLPNDRFFAVRPEGSVSTLKIQRTERGDSAVYLCASSRDHYNEQFFGPGTRLTVL.

The rearrangement uses TRBV14 and TRBJ2-3; TRBD2 matches 9 bases. There are 15 residues in the CDR3. With V trimmed by 4 bases and J by 1 base, 3 bases remained unmatched. Germline assignment: CDR1 SGHDN and CDR2 FVKESK. DNA of the CDR3: TGTGCCAGCAGCCTTCGACTAGCGGGCACAGATACGCAGTATTTT. This encodes CASSLRLAGTDTQYF. The full variable domain, its missing parts supplied by reference TRBV14 and TRBJ2-3, is EAGVTQFPSHSVIEKGQTVTLRCDPISGHDNLYWYRRVMGKEIKFLLHFVKESKQDESGMPNNRFLAERTGGTYSTLKVQPAELEDSGVYFCASSLRLAGTDTQYFGPGTRLTVL.

The gene calls are TRBV6-7 and TRBJ2-1; a possible D gene is TRBD2 (6 bases). TRBV6-7 is labeled an ORF, and its function is uncertain. The CDR3 loop spans 14 amino acids. The V end lost 5 bases, the J end lost 4 bases, and 12 bases lay between the germline ends. CDR3 coding DNA: TGTGCCAGCAGTCCGGGACTTAAATACAATGAGCAGTTCTTC. Translating gives CASSPGLKYNEQFF.

The V gene is TRBV21-1, the J gene TRBJ1-1. TRBV21-1 is shown as a pseudogene. The CDR3 is 18 residues long. DNA for the CDR3: TGTGCCAGCAGCAAACCTAAGCTGCGGCCCGGCGGCGACACTGAAGCTTTCTTT. This gives the protein CASSKPKLRPGGDTEAFF.

The chain recombines TRBV5-6 with TRBJ1-4; D not certain. The germline V gene has CDR1 SGHDT and CDR2 YYEEEE. The CDR3 is 13 amino acids. Trimming removed 2 bases from V and 8 bases from J, with 10 bases in between. As DNA, the CDR3 is TGTGCCAGCAGCTTAGTGCCAGACGAAAAACTGTTTTTT. It encodes CASSLVPDEKLFF.

This clone appeared once. J is TRBJ2-1 and V is TRBV5-8, with TRBD1 matching over 7 bases. V shed 3 bases and J 4 bases; nucleotides not matched to a gene: 13. The CDR3 runs 17 residues. CDR1 is SGHTS, CDR2 YDEGEE, per germline. CDR3 loop: CASSYNLPGGPYNEQFF. The DNA for the CDR3 is TGTGCCAGCAGCTATAACTTACCAGGGGGACCGTACAATGAGCAGTTCTTC.

The chain combines TRBV29-1 with TRBJ2-1, with D unclear. This CDR3 spans 14 amino acids. Deletions cut 4 bases from V and 6 bases from J, with 16 bases between. Per germline, CDR1 SQVTM and CDR2 ANQGSEA. In nucleotides, the CDR3 is TGCAGCGTTGGAAAGACCCGAGGCACCAATGAGCAGTTCTTC. This translates into CSVGKTRGTNEQFF.

The genes are TRBV19 and TRBJ1-5; TRBD1 is a possible D gene (6 bases). V shed 0 bases and J shed 9 bases, with 6 bases lying between them. CDR3 length: 12 residues. Germline values: CDR1 LNHDA, CDR2 SQIVND (reference sequence). The CDR3 spells CASSIEGGPQHF. CDR3 bases: TGTGCCAGTAGTATAGAAGGGGGGCCCCAGCATTTT.

This chain connects TRBV29-1 to TRBJ1-1; 7 bases map to TRBD1. V lost 7 bases to trimming and J lost 0 bases; unmatched junction nucleotides: 5. Germline V gene lookup returns CDR1 SQVTM and CDR2 ANQGSEA. The CDR3 is made up of 13 amino acids. CDR3 protein: CSGAGQVNTEAFF. CDR3 bases: TGCAGCGGCGCCGGACAGGTGAACACTGAAGCTTTCTTT.

On this clone: Other DNA sequences within the sample encode an identical CDR3. This chain links TRBV27 with TRBJ2-7, with 9 bases aligning to TRBD1. This CDR3 contains 13 residues. CDR1 and CDR2 from the germline V gene are MNHEY and SMNVEV (reference sequence). V shed 8 bases, J shed 3 bases, and the junction held 5 bases outside the gene matches. The CDR3 DNA sequence: TGTGCCAGCTCCCCGGGACAGGGCTACGAGCAGTACTTC. Protein sequence: CASSPGQGYEQYF.

The sample holds a few counts of this clone. The gene calls are TRBV19 and TRBJ1-3; D ambiguous. The CDR3 is 15 residues long. Germline V gene lookup returns CDR1 LNHDA and CDR2 SQIVND (reference sequence). Trimming stripped 4 bases from V and 0 bases from J, with 10 bases between. For the CDR3, the DNA is TGTGCCAGTAGTAGCTTACAGAGCTCTGGAAACACCATATATTTT. Its protein product is CASSSLQSSGNTIYF.

This clone came up once. The CDR3 protein is CASSAGSYNEQFF. CDR3 DNA: TGTGCCAGCAGTGCCGGGTCCTACAATGAGCAGTTCTTC. The chain couples TRBV27 to TRBJ2-1; D is undetermined. The CDR3 consists of 13 residues. The germline V gene has CDR1 MNHEY and CDR2 SMNVEV (reference sequence). Deletions cut 5 bases from V and 1 base from J, with 6 bases between.

V is TRBV7-2 and J is TRBJ2-3; D unresolved. The germline V and J ends were trimmed by 4 bases and 1 base, with 18 bases remaining between them. The CDR3 consists of 17 residues. The germline CDR1 and CDR2 sequences are SGHTA and FQGNSA. This CDR3 is CASSSPAGPARTDTQYF. As DNA, the CDR3 is TGTGCCAGCAGCTCACCAGCCGGGCCAGCCCGCACAGATACGCAGTATTTT.

The chain couples TRBV5-6 to TRBJ2-7, with 8 bases aligning to TRBD2. From germline, CDR1 is SGHDT and CDR2 YYEEEE. This CDR3 spans 16 amino acids. Unmatched junction bases numbered 9, after V lost 0 bases and J lost 4 bases. Here the CDR3 DNA reads TGTGCCAGCAGCTTGGGTGCGGGAGGATTAAAATACGAGCAGTACTTC. It encodes CASSLGAGGLKYEQYF.

V usage is TRBV5-3 and J usage is TRBJ2-2; 12 nucleotides agree with TRBD2. TRBV5-3 is an open reading frame whose function is uncertain. The CDR3 runs to 18 residues. Losses at the gene ends were 0 bases for V and 5 bases for J; bases not matched to a gene: 8. Here the CDR3 DNA reads TGTGCCAGAAGCTTGGGGCTAGCGGGAGGGCCAGGGACCGGGGAGCTGTTTTTT. Residues: CARSLGLAGGPGTGELFF.

The gene calls are TRBV4-1 and TRBJ2-7, with 12 bases that match TRBD2. Germline CDR1 and CDR2: MGHRA and YSYEKL. The CDR3 sequence is 15 residues long. With 3 bases clipped from V and 2 bases from J, the junction kept 2 bases outside the gene matches. CDR3 loop: CASSHWTSGTYEQYF. The CDR3 nucleotides read TGCGCCAGCAGCCATTGGACTAGCGGGACCTACGAGCAGTACTTC.